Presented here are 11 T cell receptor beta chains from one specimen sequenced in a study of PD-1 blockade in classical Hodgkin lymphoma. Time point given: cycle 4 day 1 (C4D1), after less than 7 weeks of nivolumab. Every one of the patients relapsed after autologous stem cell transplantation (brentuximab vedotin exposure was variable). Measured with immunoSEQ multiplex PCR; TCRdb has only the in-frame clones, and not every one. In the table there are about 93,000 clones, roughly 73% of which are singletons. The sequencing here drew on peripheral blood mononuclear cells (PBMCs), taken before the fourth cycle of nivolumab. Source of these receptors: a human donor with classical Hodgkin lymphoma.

The CDR3 here is CSVTGLLNTGELFF. The CDR3 DNA sequence: TGCAGCGTGACAGGGTTATTGAACACCGGGGAGCTGTTTTTT. The chain joins TRBV29-1 to TRBJ2-2; 7 bases line up with TRBD1. The germline V gene encodes CDR1 SQVTM and CDR2 ANQGSEA. This CDR3 contains 14 residues. Trimming took 6 bases from V and 1 from J; bases not matched to a gene: 5.

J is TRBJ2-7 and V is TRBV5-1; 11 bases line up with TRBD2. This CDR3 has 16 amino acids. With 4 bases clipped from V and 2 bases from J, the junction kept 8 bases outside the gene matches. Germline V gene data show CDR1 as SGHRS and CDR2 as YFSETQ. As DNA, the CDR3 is TGCGCCAGCAGCCGTACTAGCGGGAGCCAGACCTACGAGCAGTACTTC. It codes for CASSRTSGSQTYEQYF.

CDR3 region: CASSPGGGRAKNIQYF. CDR3 sequence (DNA): TGTGCCAGCAGCCCGGGGGGAGGGCGAGCCAAAAACATTCAGTACTTC. The chain joins TRBV5-6 to TRBJ2-4; 7 bases match TRBD2. In germline, CDR1 is SGHDT, CDR2 YYEEEE. This CDR3 contains 16 residues. Trimming cost V 4 bases and J 0 bases; bases outside gene matches: 7.

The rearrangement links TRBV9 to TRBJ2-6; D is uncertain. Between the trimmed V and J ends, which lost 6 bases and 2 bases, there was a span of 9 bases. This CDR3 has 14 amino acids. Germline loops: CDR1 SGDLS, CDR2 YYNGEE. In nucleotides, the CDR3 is TGTGCCAGCACCCGTCAGGCTGGGGCCAACGTCCTGACTTTC. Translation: CASTRQAGANVLTF.

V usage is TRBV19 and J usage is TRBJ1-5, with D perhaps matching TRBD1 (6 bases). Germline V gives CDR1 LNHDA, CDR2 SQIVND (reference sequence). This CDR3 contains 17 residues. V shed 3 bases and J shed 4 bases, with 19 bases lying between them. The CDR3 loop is CASSIGSVTGLNQPQHF. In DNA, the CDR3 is TGTGCCAGTAGTATTGGTAGTGTGACAGGTCTAAATCAGCCCCAGCATTTT.

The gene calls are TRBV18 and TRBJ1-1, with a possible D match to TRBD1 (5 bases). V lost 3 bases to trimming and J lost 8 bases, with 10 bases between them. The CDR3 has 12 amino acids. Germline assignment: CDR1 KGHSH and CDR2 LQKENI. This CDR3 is CASSPGTPEAFF. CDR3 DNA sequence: TGTGCCAGCTCACCCGGGACGCCGGAAGCTTTCTTT.

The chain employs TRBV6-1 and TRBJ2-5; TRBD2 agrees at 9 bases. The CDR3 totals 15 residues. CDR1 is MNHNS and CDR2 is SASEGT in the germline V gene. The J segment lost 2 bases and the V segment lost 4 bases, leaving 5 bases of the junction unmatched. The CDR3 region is CASSVPSGEQETQYF. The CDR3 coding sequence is TGTGCCAGCAGTGTACCTAGCGGGGAGCAAGAGACCCAGTACTTC.

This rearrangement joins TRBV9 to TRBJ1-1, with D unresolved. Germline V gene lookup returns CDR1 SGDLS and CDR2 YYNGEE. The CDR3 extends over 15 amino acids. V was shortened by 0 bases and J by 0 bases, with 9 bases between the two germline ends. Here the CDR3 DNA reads TGTGCCAGCAGCGTAGCAGCTGGGGTGAACACTGAAGCTTTCTTT. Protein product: CASSVAAGVNTEAFF.

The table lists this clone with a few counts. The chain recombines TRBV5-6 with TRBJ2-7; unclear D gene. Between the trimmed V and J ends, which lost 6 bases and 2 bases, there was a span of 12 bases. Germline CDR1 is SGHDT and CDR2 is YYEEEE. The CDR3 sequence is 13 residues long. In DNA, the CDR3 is TGTGCCAGCAACCCGGGCCTAACCTACGAGCAGTACTTC. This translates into CASNPGLTYEQYF.

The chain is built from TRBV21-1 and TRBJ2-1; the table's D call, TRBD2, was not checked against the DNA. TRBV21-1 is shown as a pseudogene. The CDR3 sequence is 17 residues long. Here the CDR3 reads CASRLSLLHHSDNEQFF. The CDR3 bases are TGTGCCAGCAGATTGTCGCTACTACACCATTCCGACAATGAGCAGTTCTTC.

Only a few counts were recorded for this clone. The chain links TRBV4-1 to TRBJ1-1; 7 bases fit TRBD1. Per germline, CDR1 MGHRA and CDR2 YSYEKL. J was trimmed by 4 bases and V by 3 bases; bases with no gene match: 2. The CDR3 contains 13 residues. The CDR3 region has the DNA TGCGCCAGCAGCCACAGACAGGGCACTGAAGCTTTCTTT. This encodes CASSHRQGTEAFF.